This TCR beta chain was profiled in a study of blood T cell repertoires in COVID-19. About the research overall: Sources were T cells, B-cell-depleted T cells, or PBMCs; the material itself was cDNA or gDNA.

This CDR3 comprises 14 residues. CDR1 is MNHEY, CDR2 SMNVEV, per germline (reference sequence). With 9 bases removed from V and 3 bases from J, the gap between germline ends came to 14 bases. TCRdb's copy holds only in-frame clones and misses some; the assay was immunoSEQ multiplex PCR. Of around 310,000 clones listed, around 87% are singletons. It was during active infection that Seattle patients were enrolled and then longitudinally followed. The sample taken for sequencing was peripheral blood. V is TRBV27 and J is TRBJ1-4; D gene unclear. This sequence was found in a woman aged 40-49 years with COVID-19, enrolled during active disease. The chain's CDR3 is CASSARAANEKLFF. In DNA form, the CDR3 reads TGTGCCAGTTCTGCGAGGGCGGCTAATGAAAAACTGTTTTTT.